The next 8 T cell receptor beta chains were all read from a single sample in a study of PD-L1 blockade in urothelial cancer. Data came from immunoSEQ multiplex PCR; TCRdb stores just in-frame clones and leaves some out. The sample carries about 52,000 clones, about 80% recorded once. Time point specified: pretreatment peripheral blood. The sequencing here drew on PBMCs, taken around atezolizumab (anti-PD-L1) treatment. Every receptor here comes from a man aged 45-65 years with urothelial cancer.

The chain combines TRBV5-4 with TRBJ2-7; 7 bases agree with TRBD1. The ends lost 4 bases at V and 3 bases at J; junction bases unmatched: 10. CDR3 length: 15 residues. Germline CDR1 reads SGHNT; CDR2 reads YYREEE (reference sequence). CDR3 loop: CASSPTGSGNYEQYF. The CDR3 DNA follows: TGTGCCAGCAGCCCGACAGGGTCAGGGAACTACGAGCAGTACTTC. The whole variable domain, remainder taken from reference TRBV5-4 and TRBJ2-7, is ETGVTQSPTHLIKTRGQQVTLRCSSQSGHNTVSWYQQALGQGPQFIFQYYREEENGRGNFPPRFSGLQFPNYSSELNVNALELDDSALYLCASSPTGSGNYEQYFGPGTRLTVT.

The V call is TRBV7-7, the J call TRBJ1-1; TRBD1 is a possible D gene (5 bases). V shed 1 base and J shed 8 bases, with 11 bases lying between them. Germline V gene sequence: CDR1 SSHAT, CDR2 FNYEAQ (reference sequence). This CDR3 has 13 residues. The CDR3 DNA follows: TGTGCCAGCAGCTTAGACAGGCACGGGGAAGCTTTCTTT. Its protein product is CASSLDRHGEAFF.

Only one count was recorded for this clone. The rearrangement links TRBV30 to TRBJ2-4; no clear D. The CDR3 is made up of 12 amino acids. Trimming stripped 3 bases from V and 6 bases from J, with 9 bases between. The germline CDR1 and CDR2 sequences are GTSNPN and SVGIG (reference sequence). The CDR3 region has the DNA TGTGCCTGGAGCCCCCCAGGAAACATTCAGTACTTC. This encodes CAWSPPGNIQYF.

This chain connects TRBV14 to TRBJ1-1, with TRBD1 identical over 9 bases. In germline, CDR1 is SGHDN, CDR2 FVKESK. Unmatched junction bases numbered 6, after V lost 3 bases and J lost 4 bases. The CDR3 is 15 amino acids. In DNA, the CDR3 is TGTGCCAGCAGCCAGAACAGGGGGCGCGTCACTGAAGCTTTCTTT. Translation: CASSQNRGRVTEAFF.

This clone occurred once. V usage is TRBV11-2 and J usage is TRBJ2-7; 10 bases fit TRBD1. This CDR3 has 14 amino acids. V dropped 3 bases and J dropped 6; count of bases not matched to a gene: 5. Germline CDR1 SGHAT, CDR2 FQNNGV. The CDR3 DNA sequence: TGTGCCAGCAGCTTGGGACAGGGGCTTGGCGAGCAGTACTTC. Protein sequence: CASSLGQGLGEQYF. The variable domain in full, completed from reference TRBV11-2 and TRBJ2-7, reads EAGVAQSPRYKIIEKRQSVAFWCNPISGHATLYWYQQILGQGPKLLIQFQNNGVVDDSQLPKDRFSAERLKGVDSTLKIQPAKLEDSAVYLCASSLGQGLGEQYFGPGTRLTVT.

The chain combines TRBV30 with TRBJ1-3; maybe TRBD1 (5 bases). V was cut by 4 bases and J by 1 base, with 14 bases left in between. The germline V gene encodes CDR1 GTSNPN and CDR2 SVGIG (reference sequence). The CDR3 length is 15 residues. The CDR3 region is CAWTQGPGSGNTIYF. CDR3 in DNA: TGTGCCTGGACCCAGGGCCCTGGGTCTGGAAACACCATATATTTT.

This chain links TRBV29-1 with TRBJ1-5; 7 nucleotides agree with TRBD1. Germline loops: CDR1 SQVTM, CDR2 ANQGSEA. CDR3 length: 13 amino acids. V lost 6 bases to trimming and J lost 3 bases; unmatched junction nucleotides: 5. The CDR3 region is CSVNRGFNQPQHF. CDR3 nucleotide sequence: TGCAGCGTAAACAGGGGATTCAATCAGCCCCAGCATTTT.

This rearrangement joins TRBV11-1 to TRBJ2-6; the D gene is possibly TRBD2 (6 bases). The CDR3 contains 18 residues. The V end was cut by 1 base, the J end by 4 bases, with 17 bases between. CDR1 is SGHAT, CDR2 FQDESV, per germline (reference sequence). The CDR3 region is CASSLGDRRAHGANVLTF. The CDR3, as DNA: TGTGCCAGCAGCTTAGGGGATCGGAGGGCCCACGGGGCCAACGTCCTGACTTTC. The full variable domain, with the rest looked up from reference TRBV11-1 and TRBJ2-6, is EAEVAQSPRYKITEKSQAVAFWCDPISGHATLYWYRQILGQGPELLVQFQDESVVDDSQLPKDRFSAERLKGVDSTLKIQPAELGDSAMYLCASSLGDRRAHGANVLTFGAGSRLTVL.